Each of the 3 T cell receptor beta chains below was sequenced from the same sample in a study of post-analysis software for immune sequencing data (dated by TCRdb to between 2014 and 2017). The library was produced with PCR. The data were produced on an Illumina HiSeq 2500. To reduce PCR and sequencing biases, unique molecular identifiers were built into the TCR beta cDNA libraries. TCRdb cleaned the public reads at Q25 with fastp, built clones with MiXCR and kept in-frame beta chains. Under each unique CDR3 protein, matching rows form one entry showing the most common genes and DNA. This sample is represented by roughly 600,000 distinct CDR3 sequences; around 47% of them were singletons. 1.5% to 2% of the sample belongs to the ten largest clones. On the study overall, not on this receptor specifically: Patients showed significantly higher frequencies than controls for a handful of TRBV segments, among them TRBV5-6, TRBV5-1 and TRBV20-1.

The antigens these receptors bind are not known. Specimen: blood. The source of these receptors is a girl under 18 with multiple sclerosis.

This chain links TRBV5-1 with TRBJ2-7; possibly TRBD1 for D (6 bases). The CDR3 length is 13 residues. V was cut by 7 bases and J by 6 bases, with 17 bases left in between. The V gene's germline CDR1 is SGHRS and CDR2 YFSETQ. CDR3 coding DNA: TGCGCCAGCTGGGACACTCTTTTGGGCGAGCAGTACTTC. Its protein product is CASWDTLLGEQYF. The full variable domain, rest sourced from reference TRBV5-1 and TRBJ2-7, is KAGVTQTPRYLIKTRGQQVTLSCSPISGHRSVSWYQQTPGQGLQFLFEYFSETQRNKGNFPGRFSGRQFSNSRSEMNVSTLELGDSALYLCASWDTLLGEQYFGPGTRLTVT.

This clonotype was counted between two and nine times. This rearrangement joins TRBV7-2 to TRBJ2-5; 9 bases are shared with TRBD2. This CDR3 has 16 amino acids. Germline lookup yields CDR1 SGHTA and CDR2 FQGNSA. The junction had 8 bases not matched to a gene; V was cut back by 1 base and J by 5 bases. CDR3 in amino acids: CASSLVLAGVGETQYF. The CDR3 coding sequence is TGTGCCAGCAGCTTAGTGTTAGCGGGAGTGGGGGAGACCCAGTACTTC.

This clonotype was seen a handful of times. The chain joins TRBV6-5 to TRBJ2-5; 9 bases agree with TRBD1. The CDR3 covers 15 residues. V was pared by 0 bases and J by 5 bases, with 4 bases of the junction left unmatched. Germline-derived CDR1 and CDR2 are MNHEY and SVGAGI. The CDR3 sequence is CASSYSTGGGETQYF. For the CDR3, the DNA is TGTGCCAGCAGTTACTCGACAGGGGGAGGCGAGACCCAGTACTTC.